This T cell receptor beta chain is from a study of blood T cell repertoires in COVID-19. Whole-study context: Sample material is recorded as cDNA or gDNA derived from T cells, B-cell-depleted T cells, or PBMCs.

CDR1 is SNHLY and CDR2 is FYNNEI in the germline V gene. The CDR3 totals 12 residues. Trimming shortened V by 8 bases and J by 6 bases, and 13 bases separated the two germline ends. Only in-frame clones appear in the TCRdb table, and some are missing; sequencing was by immunoSEQ multiplex PCR. Here the sample spans roughly 170,000 clones, less than 85% being singletons. The source material was peripheral blood. The chain recombines TRBV2 with TRBJ1-2, with D unresolved. The source is a human donor in a cohort sampled during active COVID-19. The CDR3 coding sequence is TGTGCCAGCTACGAGGGTGGGGATGGCTACACCTTC. It yields the protein CASYEGGDGYTF.